These 21 T cell receptor beta chains share one sample of origin, sequenced in a study of breast tumors, draining lymph nodes, adjacent tissues. TCRdb re-called the multiplex PCR reads through MiXCR, storing one row per CDR3 protein. The sample holds 120,000 or so distinct CDR3 sequences, nearly 20% seen once. Axillary draining lymph nodes of breast cancer patients supplied the node samples. The sequenced sample consisted of axillary lymph node tissue. The receptors here all came from a female donor with breast cancer. Some clones in this sample may be carry-over from other donors' samples.

This clonotype showed up many times. The gene calls are TRBV27 and TRBJ1-2; D unclear. Germline V gene sequence: CDR1 MNHEY, CDR2 SMNVEV (reference sequence). The CDR3 is 15 amino acids. The ends were cut back, 3 bases at V and 0 bases at J, with 11 bases in the middle. CDR3 nucleotides: TGTGCCAGCAGTTTCTCCGCCAATACTAACTATGGCTACACCTTC. Protein product: CASSFSANTNYGYTF.

This clonotype has ten or more counts. The rearrangement joins TRBV7-2 to TRBJ2-7, with D hard to call. The CDR3 extends over 12 amino acids. V was shortened by 4 bases and J by 6 bases, with 10 bases between the two germline ends. The germline V gene has CDR1 SGHTA and CDR2 FQGNSA. The CDR3 is CASSSRTLEQYF. The CDR3 nucleotides are TGTGCCAGCAGCTCCCGGACCCTCGAGCAGTACTTC.

Of note for this clonotype: A much larger clonotype is one base distant, so this may be a read error. The chain is built from TRBV10-2 and TRBJ2-2; D is undetermined. Per germline, CDR1 WSHSY and CDR2 SAAADI. The CDR3 loop spans 12 amino acids. The CDR3: CASSENIGELFF. CDR3 DNA: TGCGCCAGCAGTGAAAACATCGGGGAGCTGTTTTTT.

Many counts were recorded for this clonotype. This chain joins TRBV10-3 and TRBJ2-1; 7 positions agree with TRBD2. The V and J ends lost 4 bases and 3 bases, in that order; junction bases with no gene match: 3. This CDR3 contains 14 residues. CDR1 ENHRY and CDR2 SYGVKD come from the germline V gene. For the CDR3, the DNA is TGTGCCATCAGTGGGGCGGGAGACTACAATGAGCAGTTCTTC. Protein sequence: CAISGAGDYNEQFF.

In the case of this clonotype: The germline gene is not matched at one end of the junction; a read error may be the cause. In nucleotides, the CDR3 is TGTGCCAGCAGTCCACAAGAGACCCGGTACTTC. Amino acid sequence: CASSPQETRYF. J is TRBJ2-5 and V is TRBV2; the D is unclear. This CDR3 comprises 11 residues. Germline CDR1 reads SNHLY; CDR2 reads FYNNEI.

This clonotype occurred many times. J is TRBJ2-1 and V is TRBV10-1, with D possibly matching TRBD2 (6 bases). Trimming took off 3 bases at V and 6 bases at J, with 18 bases between the two ends. Germline V gene sequence: CDR1 WNHNN, CDR2 SYGVQD (reference sequence). CDR3 length: 16 amino acids. Here the CDR3 reads CASSDSWTPRGNEQFF. DNA for the CDR3: TGCGCCAGCAGTGATTCCTGGACTCCGCGGGGCAATGAGCAGTTCTTC.

Worth noting for this clonotype: It may be a read error: a sequence one base away is much more abundant. The V call is TRBV7-2, the J call TRBJ1-5, with a weak D call TRBD1 (5 bases). The CDR3 totals 15 residues. CDR1 SGHTA and CDR2 FQGNSA come from the germline V gene. The CDR3 DNA reads as TGTGCCAGCAGCTTAGTGGGGGATAGCGATCAGCCCCAGCATTTT. Translation gives CASSLVGDSDQPQHF.

This clonotype appeared many times. The chain recombines TRBV20-1 with TRBJ2-1, with TRBD2 matching 12 bases. V lost 2 bases and J lost 4; bases outside the gene matches: 9. CDR1 is DFQATT, CDR2 SNEGSKA, per germline (reference sequence). The CDR3 has 17 amino acids. In DNA, the CDR3 is TGCAGTGCTAGACGGACTAGCGGGAACAACCCTTACAATGAGCAGTTCTTC. This codes for CSARRTSGNNPYNEQFF.

This clonotype was detected many times. This chain uses TRBV6-5 with TRBJ2-2, with TRBD2 identical over 13 bases. There are 20 residues in the CDR3. V shed 0 bases and J 5 bases; nucleotides not matched to a gene: 12. Germline-derived CDR1 and CDR2 are MNHEY and SVGAGI. The CDR3 region has the DNA TGTGCCAGCAGTTACTCACTAGGACTAGCGGGAGTCGGAAAAACCGGGGAGCTGTTTTTT. This gives the protein CASSYSLGLAGVGKTGELFF.

The chain links TRBV7-9 to TRBJ1-1, with a possible D match to TRBD1 (5 bases). The CDR3 has 18 amino acids. Germline V gives CDR1 SEHNR, CDR2 FQNEAQ (reference sequence). The V end lost 5 bases, the J end lost 4 bases, and 26 bases lay between the germline ends. The chain's CDR3 is CASSLYYGGAQLGTEAFF. CDR3 DNA: TGTGCCAGCAGCCTCTATTACGGTGGGGCCCAACTCGGCACTGAAGCTTTCTTT.

This clonotype was counted ten times or more. V and J are TRBV2 and TRBJ1-5, with no clear D. The CDR3 contains 14 residues. The V gene lost 1 base and the J gene lost 5 bases, with 9 bases spanning the gap. Germline V lookup: CDR1 SNHLY, CDR2 FYNNEI. The CDR3 bases are TGTGCCAGCAGTGAAGGGAGCCGGGATCAGCCCCAGCATTTT. This sequence encodes CASSEGSRDQPQHF.

This clonotype was counted ten times or more. The chain employs TRBV10-3 and TRBJ1-2; TRBD1 might be the D (5 bases). The germline gives CDR1 ENHRY, CDR2 SYGVKD. V lost 2 bases, J lost 1 base, and 8 bases lay in between. The CDR3 is 14 residues long. The CDR3 DNA follows: TGTGCCATCAGTGAGGACAGCGTTAACTATGGCTACACCTTC. Encoded protein: CAISEDSVNYGYTF.

In its sample, this clonotype was seen many times. This chain uses TRBV18 with TRBJ2-5, with no clear D. This CDR3 is built from 14 residues. Germline V gene sequence: CDR1 KGHSH, CDR2 LQKENI. V was trimmed by 1 base and J by 3 bases, leaving 9 bases between them. This CDR3 reads CASSPRNSEETQYF. CDR3 DNA sequence: TGTGCCAGCTCACCACGTAACTCAGAAGAGACCCAGTACTTC.

Details on this clonotype: Mismatch with germline at one junction end may stem from a read error. The rearrangement joins TRBV2 to TRBJ2-5; 10 bases are shared with TRBD2. The CDR3 runs to 15 residues. Germline-derived CDR1 and CDR2 are SNHLY and FYNNEI. CDR3 DNA: TGTGCCAGCAGTGTTCCTAGCGGGAGACAAGAGGCCCAGTACTTC. Encoded protein: CASSVPSGRQEAQYF.

This clonotype was detected ten times or more. J is TRBJ2-5 and V is TRBV7-2, with D possibly TRBD2 on 6 matching bases. The CDR3 covers 16 residues. The germline gives CDR1 SGHTA, CDR2 FQGNSA. V lost 3 bases and J 2 bases, leaving 16 bases between the germline ends. CDR3 region: CASSLRGRGIQETQYF. CDR3 nucleotide sequence: TGTGCCAGCAGCTTGAGAGGGCGGGGAATACAAGAGACCCAGTACTTC.

This clonotype was seen repeatedly, ten times or more. V and J are TRBV12-3 or TRBV12-4 and TRBJ1-2, with no clear D. V was trimmed by 3 bases and J by 6 bases, leaving 11 bases between them. The CDR3 length is 13 residues. The CDR3 DNA sequence: TGTGCCAGCAGTTTTGCCATAGCCGATGGCTACACCTTC. Translation gives CASSFAIADGYTF.

Regarding this clonotype: Just one base apart from a much larger clone, this may be a read error. The V and J genes are TRBV20-1 and TRBJ2-3, with 11 bases that match TRBD2. V trimming: 5 bases; J trimming: 3 bases; junction bases outside the gene matches: 7. CDR1 is DFQATT, CDR2 SNEGSKA, per germline (reference sequence). This CDR3 region has 15 residues. The CDR3 nucleotides read TGCAGTGCTCCTCAAAGGACTAGCGGGACAGATACGCAGTATTTT. Its translation is CSAPQRTSGTDTQYF.

A note on this clonotype: Being one base from a much bigger clone, this may be a read error. This sequence joins TRBV5-1 and TRBJ1-3; possible D gene TRBD1, 6 bases. The CDR3 contains 14 residues. Per germline, CDR1 SGHRS and CDR2 YFSETQ. The germline V and J ends were trimmed by 3 bases and 6 bases, with 13 bases remaining between them. Written as DNA, the CDR3 is TGCGCCAGCAGCTACCAGGGGTCGAAAAACACCATATATTTT. Its protein product is CASSYQGSKNTIYF.

This clonotype was seen at least ten times. The chain couples TRBV27 to TRBJ1-2; 7 bases fit TRBD1. Trimming cost V 4 bases and J 6 bases; bases outside gene matches: 5. The CDR3 sequence is 13 residues long. CDR1 and CDR2 from the germline V gene are MNHEY and SMNVEV (reference sequence). DNA of the CDR3: TGTGCCAGCAGTTCACAGGGGTATGATGGCTACACCTTC. Translated, it gives CASSSQGYDGYTF.

A word on this clonotype: Being one base from a much bigger clone, this may be a read error. The final CDR3 position lacks the conserved phenylalanine or tryptophan, pointing to a likely read error. The chain carries TRBV15 and TRBJ1-5, with D uncertain. The length of the CDR3 is 15 residues. The germline V gene has CDR1 LNHNV and CDR2 YYDKDF (reference sequence). V lost 0 bases, J lost 2 bases, and 8 bases lay in between. CDR3 region: CATSRDSQGNQPQHS. The CDR3 DNA reads TGTGCCACCAGCAGAGATAGCCAGGGCAATCAGCCCCAGCATTCT.

In this sample, this clonotype turned up many times. V and J are TRBV5-1 and TRBJ2-5, with D perhaps TRBD2 (6 bases). CDR1 is SGHRS and CDR2 is YFSETQ in the germline V gene. V was cut by 8 bases and J by 6 bases, with 20 bases left in between. The CDR3 spans 14 residues. The CDR3 spells CASQTGVGDQTQYF. The CDR3 region has the DNA TGCGCCAGTCAGACGGGGGTTGGGGACCAGACCCAGTACTTC. The full variable domain, with the rest looked up from reference TRBV5-1 and TRBJ2-5, is KAGVTQTPRYLIKTRGQQVTLSCSPISGHRSVSWYQQTPGQGLQFLFEYFSETQRNKGNFPGRFSGRQFSNSRSEMNVSTLELGDSALYLCASQTGVGDQTQYFGPGTRLLVL.